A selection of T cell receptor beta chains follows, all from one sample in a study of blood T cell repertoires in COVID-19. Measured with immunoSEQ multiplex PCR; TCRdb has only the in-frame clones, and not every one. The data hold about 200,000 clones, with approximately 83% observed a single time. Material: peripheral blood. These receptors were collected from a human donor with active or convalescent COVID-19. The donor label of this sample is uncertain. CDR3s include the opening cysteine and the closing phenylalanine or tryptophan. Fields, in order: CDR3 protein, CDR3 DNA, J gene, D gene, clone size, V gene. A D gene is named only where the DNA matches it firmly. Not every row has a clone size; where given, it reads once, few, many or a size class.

CDR3: CASSRARPGQGVSRSTYNEQFF
DNA: TGTGCCAGCAGCCGCGCGAGACCGGGACAGGGGGTTTCGAGGAGCACCTACAATGAGCAGTTCTTC
J: TRBJ2-1
D: TRBD1
size: .
V: TRBV28

CDR3: CAIRTERYEQYF
DNA: TGTGCCATCAGAACAGAACGCTACGAGCAGTACTTC
J: TRBJ2-7
D: .
size: .
V: TRBV10-3

CDR3: CASSLEGANQPQHF
DNA: TGCGCCAGCAGCTTGGAAGGGGCCAATCAGCCCCAGCATTTT
J: TRBJ1-5
D: .
size: .
V: TRBV5-1

CDR3: CASDMVLMNTEAFF
DNA: TGTGCCTCAGACATGGTATTAATGAACACTGAAGCTTTCTTT
J: TRBJ1-1
D: .
size: .
V: TRBV6-5

CDR3: CSVGLALTDTQYF
DNA: TGCAGCGTCGGACTAGCGCTCACAGATACGCAGTATTTT
J: TRBJ2-3
D: TRBD2
size: .
V: TRBV29-1

CDR3: CASSQILAGGEEQYF
DNA: TGTGCCAGCAGCCAGATACTAGCGGGAGGCGAAGAGCAGTACTTC
J: TRBJ2-7
D: TRBD2
size: .
V: TRBV4-2

CDR3: CASSHLADYEQYF
DNA: TGTGCCAGCAGCCACCTAGCGGACTACGAGCAGTACTTC
J: TRBJ2-7
D: TRBD2
size: .
V: TRBV28

CDR3: CASSTSGLGDEAFF
DNA: TGTGCCAGCAGCACAAGTGGGTTAGGAGATGAAGCTTTCTTT
J: TRBJ1-1
D: .
size: .
V: TRBV11-2

CDR3: CASSPDRGGTGEQFF
DNA: TGCGCCAGCAGCCCGGACAGGGGAGGTACAGGTGAGCAGTTCTTC
J: TRBJ2-1
D: TRBD1
size: .
V: TRBV5-1

CDR3: CASRGGLGVSNQPQHF
DNA: TGTGCCAGCAGGGGAGGCCTAGGGGTGAGCAATCAGCCCCAGCATTTT
J: TRBJ1-5
D: .
size: .
V: TRBV2

CDR3: CAWTGTEFSPLHF
DNA: TGTGCCTGGACCGGGACAGAGTTTTCACCCCTCCACTTT
J: TRBJ1-6
D: TRBD1
size: .
V: TRBV30

CDR3: CASSPEVSRVPGGYTF
DNA: TGTGCCAGCTCACCAGAGGTCAGCAGGGTGCCTGGGGGCTACACCTTC
J: TRBJ1-2
D: .
size: .
V: TRBV18

CDR3: CASSSLAAYEQYF
DNA: TGCGCCAGCAGCTCTTTAGCGGCCTACGAGCAGTACTTC
J: TRBJ2-7
D: .
size: once
V: TRBV5-1

CDR3: CASSSGTNTGTQYF
DNA: TGTGCCAGCAGCTCCGGGACAAATACCGGGACCCAGTACTTC
J: TRBJ2-5
D: .
size: .
V: TRBV7-9

CDR3: CASSFGQGRNYGYTF
DNA: TGCGCCAGCAGCTTTGGACAGGGCCGTAACTATGGCTACACCTTC
J: TRBJ1-2
D: TRBD1
size: .
V: TRBV5-1

CDR3: CSVAGLAGMSSYEQYF
DNA: TGCAGCGTTGCGGGACTAGCGGGCATGAGCTCCTACGAGCAGTACTTC
J: TRBJ2-7
D: TRBD2
size: .
V: TRBV29-1

CDR3: CASSLAPQGRDSPLHF
DNA: TGCGCCAGCAGCTTGGCACCGCAGGGCCGAGATTCACCCCTCCACTTT
J: TRBJ1-6
D: .
size: .
V: TRBV5-1

CDR3: CASSLGQGAGGTEAFF
DNA: TGTGCCAGCAGCTTGGGACAGGGGGCTGGTGGCACTGAAGCTTTCTTT
J: TRBJ1-1
D: TRBD1
size: .
V: TRBV5-4

CDR3: CASSQALRNPQHF
DNA: TGTGCCAGCAGCCAAGCGTTGCGCAATCCCCAGCATTTT
J: TRBJ1-5
D: .
size: .
V: TRBV3-1/TRBV3-2

CDR3: CASSLNLYNEQFF
DNA: TGTGCCAGCAGCTTAAACTTATACAATGAGCAGTTCTTC
J: TRBJ2-1
D: .
size: .
V: TRBV7-6

CDR3: CASSLGDRVSAFF
DNA: TGTGCCAGCAGTTTAGGGGACAGGGTCTCTGCTTTCTTT
J: TRBJ1-1
D: TRBD1
size: .
V: TRBV12-3/TRBV12-4

CDR3: CASSRRQGRAGTLSEQYF
DNA: TGCGCCAGCAGCCGGCGACAGGGGAGAGCGGGGACACTAAGCGAGCAGTACTTC
J: TRBJ2-7
D: .
size: .
V: TRBV5-1

CDR3: CASSMAGGLREQYF
DNA: TGTGCCAGTAGTATGGCAGGGGGCTTGAGGGAGCAGTACTTC
J: TRBJ2-7
D: TRBD1
size: .
V: TRBV19

CDR3: CASGSSLDRGRNSPLHF
DNA: TGTGCTAGTGGTTCGAGCCTTGACAGGGGAAGAAATTCACCCCTCCACTTT
J: TRBJ1-6
D: TRBD1
size: .
V: TRBV12-5

CDR3: CASSPGAGSQETQYF
DNA: TGTGCCAGCTCCCCTGGGGCGGGGTCCCAGGAGACCCAGTACTTC
J: TRBJ2-5
D: .
size: .
V: TRBV2

CDR3: CASSRGHLAGGGSDTQYF
DNA: TGCGCCAGCAGCCGTGGACACCTAGCGGGAGGTGGATCGGATACGCAGTATTTT
J: TRBJ2-3
D: TRBD2
size: .
V: TRBV5-1

CDR3: CASSSWTSYGYTF
DNA: TGTGCCAGCAGCTCATGGACAAGCTATGGCTACACCTTC
J: TRBJ1-2
D: .
size: .
V: TRBV7-9

CDR3: CATSDPQGSGANVLTF
DNA: TGTGCCACCAGTGACCCTCAGGGTTCTGGGGCCAACGTCCTGACTTTC
J: TRBJ2-6
D: .
size: many
V: TRBV24-1

CDR3: CASSVVSGIGQETYGYTF
DNA: TGTGCCAGCAGCGTAGTGTCGGGGATTGGACAGGAAACCTATGGCTACACCTTC
J: TRBJ1-2
D: TRBD1
size: .
V: TRBV9

CDR3: CASSSMTGGGEQFF
DNA: TGTGCCAGCAGCTCCATGACAGGGGGCGGTGAGCAGTTCTTC
J: TRBJ2-1
D: TRBD1
size: .
V: TRBV7-3

CDR3: CTSSRPQGEDTEAFF
DNA: TGCACCAGCAGCCGTCCACAGGGCGAGGACACTGAAGCTTTCTTT
J: TRBJ1-1
D: .
size: .
V: TRBV1

CDR3: CASRVGTGYGYTF
DNA: TGTGCCAGCAGAGTGGGGACAGGGTATGGCTACACCTTC
J: TRBJ1-2
D: TRBD1
size: few
V: TRBV6-5

CDR3: CASSPGGTAGAGNTIYF
DNA: TGTGCCAGCAGCCCAGGCGGGACCGCCGGGGCTGGAAACACCATATATTTT
J: TRBJ1-3
D: .
size: .
V: TRBV7-9

CDR3: CASSYGQGGQPQHF
DNA: TGTGCCAGCAGCTATGGACAGGGAGGTCAGCCCCAGCATTTT
J: TRBJ1-5
D: TRBD1
size: few
V: TRBV2

CDR3: CSVLFGNEAPLHF
DNA: TGCAGCGTTCTGTTCGGGAATGAGGCACCCCTCCACTTT
J: TRBJ1-6
D: .
size: .
V: TRBV29-1

CDR3: CATSRDRVSSGANVLTF
DNA: TGTGCCACCAGCAGAGATCGGGTCTCCTCTGGGGCCAACGTCCTGACTTTC
J: TRBJ2-6
D: .
size: .
V: TRBV15

CDR3: CASSDFDDRGYGYTF
DNA: TGCGCCAGCAGCGATTTCGACGACAGGGGTTATGGCTACACCTTC
J: TRBJ1-2
D: TRBD1
size: .
V: TRBV5-1

CDR3: CAWSVQWSGYTF
DNA: TGTGCCTGGAGTGTACAATGGAGCGGCTACACCTTC
J: TRBJ1-2
D: .
size: .
V: TRBV30

CDR3: CASSYSVRGYNEQFF
DNA: TGTGCCAGCAGTTACTCGGTGAGGGGGTACAATGAGCAGTTCTTC
J: TRBJ2-1
D: .
size: .
V: TRBV6-5

CDR3: CASSEALTSTGNTIYF
DNA: TGTGCCAGCAGTGAAGCGCTTACTTCAACTGGAAACACCATATATTTT
J: TRBJ1-3
D: .
size: .
V: TRBV6-1

CDR3: CASSPTGGDTQYF
DNA: TGTGCCAGCAGTCCCACAGGGGGAGATACGCAGTATTTT
J: TRBJ2-3
D: TRBD1
size: .
V: TRBV27

CDR3: CASNNRPSGDLKQFF
DNA: TGTGCCAGTAATAATCGGCCTAGCGGAGATCTCAAGCAGTTCTTC
J: TRBJ2-1
D: TRBD2
size: .
V: TRBV19

CDR3: CASSFTGSYEQYF
DNA: TGTGCCAGCAGTTTTACAGGGTCCTACGAGCAGTACTTC
J: TRBJ2-7
D: .
size: .
V: TRBV12-3/TRBV12-4

CDR3: CASSQEPADRVFNSPLHF
DNA: TGCGCCAGCAGCCAAGAACCCGCCGACAGGGTATTTAATTCACCCCTCCACTTT
J: TRBJ1-6
D: TRBD1
size: .
V: TRBV4-3

CDR3: CASSRRTQMRNSPLHF
DNA: TGTGCCAGCAGTCGCCGGACACAAATGAGGAATTCACCCCTCCACTTT
J: TRBJ1-6
D: .
size: .
V: TRBV28

CDR3: CASGAGGMNTGELFF
DNA: TGTGCCAGCGGTGCGGGGGGGATGAACACCGGGGAGCTGTTTTTT
J: TRBJ2-2
D: TRBD2
size: .
V: TRBV28

CDR3: CASSIGQAYNSPLHF
DNA: TGCGCCAGCAGCATTGGACAGGCCTATAATTCACCCCTCCACTTT
J: TRBJ1-6
D: TRBD1
size: once
V: TRBV5-1

CDR3: CASRGQGAGDTQYF
DNA: TGTGCCAGCAGGGGACAGGGGGCAGGAGATACGCAGTATTTT
J: TRBJ2-3
D: TRBD1
size: .
V: TRBV25-1

CDR3: CASSHRGRPTNEKLFF
DNA: TGTGCCAGCAGTCACAGGGGGAGGCCAACTAATGAAAAACTGTTTTTT
J: TRBJ1-4
D: TRBD1
size: once
V: TRBV3-1/TRBV3-2

CDR3: CASSGTGEETQYF
DNA: TGCGCCAGCAGCGGGACAGGTGAAGAGACCCAGTACTTC
J: TRBJ2-5
D: TRBD1
size: .
V: TRBV10-1

CDR3: CASKERIGHQPQHF
DNA: TGTGCCAGCAAAGAGAGGATTGGCCATCAGCCCCAGCATTTT
J: TRBJ1-5
D: .
size: .
V: TRBV2

CDR3: CASKPTGGIYEQYF
DNA: TGTGCCAGCAAACCCACAGGGGGCATCTACGAGCAGTACTTC
J: TRBJ2-7
D: TRBD1
size: once
V: TRBV6-5

CDR3: CASSSGTSGGYNTGELFF
DNA: TGTGCCAGCAGCTCCGGGACTAGCGGGGGGTACAACACCGGGGAGCTGTTTTTT
J: TRBJ2-2
D: TRBD2
size: .
V: TRBV7-3

CDR3: CASSSWSGQETQYF
DNA: TGTGCCAGCAGCTCCTGGTCGGGTCAAGAGACCCAGTACTTC
J: TRBJ2-5
D: .
size: few
V: TRBV7-9

CDR3: CASSLDTAHMNTEAFF
DNA: TGCGCCAGCAGCTTGGACACAGCACACATGAACACTGAAGCTTTCTTT
J: TRBJ1-1
D: .
size: .
V: TRBV5-1

CDR3: CASSQVLRDNYEQYF
DNA: TGTGCCAGCAGCCAAGTCCTCCGGGACAACTACGAGCAGTACTTC
J: TRBJ2-7
D: .
size: .
V: TRBV3-1/TRBV3-2

CDR3: CASSSRGSSYNSPLHF
DNA: TGTGCCAGCAGCTCTAGGGGGAGCTCCTATAATTCACCCCTCCACTTT
J: TRBJ1-6
D: .
size: .
V: TRBV7-2

CDR3: CASSLTSPYEQYF
DNA: TGCGCCAGCAGCTTGACTTCGCCTTACGAGCAGTACTTC
J: TRBJ2-7
D: .
size: .
V: TRBV5-1

CDR3: CASSKNSNRDTQYF
DNA: TGTGCCAGCAGTAAGAACTCGAACCGTGATACGCAGTATTTT
J: TRBJ2-3
D: .
size: .
V: TRBV2

CDR3: CASSLFSQGRAFF
DNA: TGTGCCAGCAGTTTATTCTCCCAGGGGAGAGCTTTCTTT
J: TRBJ1-1
D: .
size: .
V: TRBV27